This T cell receptor (beta chain) comes out of a study of T cells after yellow fever vaccination. Whole-study context: Preparation of fractions with low cell numbers was performed using SMART-Seq v4 Ultra Low Input. Study-level points and caveats: Although most clonotypes did not, a small share appeared in both CD4 and CD8 compartments.

V was pared by 3 bases and J by 3 bases, with 4 bases of the junction left unmatched. This CDR3 comprises 14 residues. From germline, CDR1 is SGHAT and CDR2 FQNNGV. This clonotype was recorded many times. The antigen is undetermined. A process of 5'RACE template switching, which added a universal primer site and UMIs, was used to make TCR cDNA. A single record per CDR3 protein comes from TCRdb applying MiXCR to the 5' RACE reads. The sample shows fewer than 350,000 distinct CDR3 sequences, approximately 4% of them seen only once. This specimen was PBMCs, taken 15 days after the yellow fever booster vaccination. This TCR derives from a man between 18 and 29 years old who received the YFV17D yellow fever vaccine. This rearrangement joins TRBV11-2 to TRBJ2-7, with TRBD1 matching 8 bases. The CDR3 region is CASSLTGDYYEQYF. Here the CDR3 DNA reads TGTGCCAGCAGCTTGACAGGGGATTACTACGAGCAGTACTTC.